This T cell receptor beta chain is drawn from a study of cytomegalovirus exposure and HLA in healthy donors. Whole-study findings and limits: Reports indicate that TCR beta sequences accurately predicted the HLA-A and HLA-B alleles of most subjects.

V lost 11 bases and J lost 2, with 17 bases in between. The CDR3 covers 14 residues. In germline, CDR1 is MRHNA, CDR2 SNTAGT. As concerns this clone: The antigen remains unidentified.

The study ran its PCR with 60 Vbeta and 13 Jbeta primers. Using immunoSEQ multiplex PCR, the repertoire was profiled, and TCRdb retains in-frame clones only, with some absent. Of some 150,000 clones listed, over 60% are singletons. Donors consisted of healthy bone marrow donors. This chain joins TRBV6-4 and TRBJ2-3, with TRBD1 as a possible D gene (5 bases). This TCR was recovered from a woman aged 40 to 49 in good health and CMV-seronegative. The sample consisted of PBMCs. The CDR3 DNA reads TGTGCCCCCCCAGGGTCGCGGCTCACAGATACGCAGTATTTT. It codes for CAPPGSRLTDTQYF.